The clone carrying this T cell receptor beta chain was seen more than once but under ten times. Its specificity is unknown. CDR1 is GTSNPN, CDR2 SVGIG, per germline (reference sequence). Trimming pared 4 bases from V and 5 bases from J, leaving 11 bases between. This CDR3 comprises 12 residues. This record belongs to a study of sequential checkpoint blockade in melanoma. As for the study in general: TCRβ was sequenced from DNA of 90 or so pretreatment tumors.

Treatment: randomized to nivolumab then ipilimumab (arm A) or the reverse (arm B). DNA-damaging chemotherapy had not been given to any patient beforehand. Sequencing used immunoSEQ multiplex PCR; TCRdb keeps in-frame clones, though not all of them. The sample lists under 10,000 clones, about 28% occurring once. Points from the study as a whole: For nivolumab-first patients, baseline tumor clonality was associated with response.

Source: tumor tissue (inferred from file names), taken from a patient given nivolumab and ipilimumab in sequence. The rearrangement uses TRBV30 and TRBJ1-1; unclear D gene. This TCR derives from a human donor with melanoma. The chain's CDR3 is CAWKGSGTEAFF. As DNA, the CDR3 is TGTGCCTGGAAGGGAAGTGGAACTGAAGCTTTCTTT.